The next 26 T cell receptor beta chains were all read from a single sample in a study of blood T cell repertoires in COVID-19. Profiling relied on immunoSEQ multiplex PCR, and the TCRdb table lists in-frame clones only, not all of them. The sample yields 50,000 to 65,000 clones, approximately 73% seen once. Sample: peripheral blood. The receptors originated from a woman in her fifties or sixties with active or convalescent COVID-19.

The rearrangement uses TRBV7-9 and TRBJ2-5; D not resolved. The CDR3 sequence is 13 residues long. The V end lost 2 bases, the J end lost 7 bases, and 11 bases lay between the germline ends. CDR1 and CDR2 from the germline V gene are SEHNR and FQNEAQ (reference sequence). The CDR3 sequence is CASSLSSSGTQYF. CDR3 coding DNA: TGTGCCAGCAGCTTAAGCTCTTCAGGGACCCAGTACTTC.

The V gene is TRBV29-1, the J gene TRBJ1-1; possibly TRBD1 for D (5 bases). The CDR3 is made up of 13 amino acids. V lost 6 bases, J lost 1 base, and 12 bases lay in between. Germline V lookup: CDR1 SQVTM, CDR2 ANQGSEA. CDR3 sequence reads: CSVHRRWNTEAFF. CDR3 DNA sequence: TGCAGCGTCCACAGGAGATGGAACACTGAAGCTTTCTTT.

The CDR3 DNA sequence: TGTGCCAGCAGCTTAAACCCTAGCGGGAACACCGGGGAGCTGTTTTTT. Its protein product is CASSLNPSGNTGELFF. This chain links TRBV7-9 with TRBJ2-2; 7 nucleotides match TRBD2. The CDR3 totals 16 residues. The V gene's germline CDR1 is SEHNR and CDR2 FQNEAQ (reference sequence). Germline trimming cut 2 bases from V and 1 base from J; bases unmatched to any gene: 4.

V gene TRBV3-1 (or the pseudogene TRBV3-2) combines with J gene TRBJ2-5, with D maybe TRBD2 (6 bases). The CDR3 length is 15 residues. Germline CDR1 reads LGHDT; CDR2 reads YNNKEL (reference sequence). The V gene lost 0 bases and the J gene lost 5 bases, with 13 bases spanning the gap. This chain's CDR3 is CASSQDVGGYETQYF. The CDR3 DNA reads TGTGCCAGCAGCCAAGATGTTGGAGGGTATGAGACCCAGTACTTC.

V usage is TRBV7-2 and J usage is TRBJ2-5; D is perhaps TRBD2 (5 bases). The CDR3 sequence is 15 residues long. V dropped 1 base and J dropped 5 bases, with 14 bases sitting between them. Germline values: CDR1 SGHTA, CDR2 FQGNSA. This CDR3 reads CASSLGWSGKETQYF. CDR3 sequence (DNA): TGTGCCAGCAGCTTAGGTTGGAGCGGCAAGGAGACCCAGTACTTC.

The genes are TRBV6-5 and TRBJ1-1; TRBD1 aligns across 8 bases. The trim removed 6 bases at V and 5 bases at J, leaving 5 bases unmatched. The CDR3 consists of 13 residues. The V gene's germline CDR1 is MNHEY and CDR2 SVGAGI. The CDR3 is CASRQQGGTEAFF. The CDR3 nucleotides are TGTGCCAGCAGACAACAGGGGGGGACTGAAGCTTTCTTT.

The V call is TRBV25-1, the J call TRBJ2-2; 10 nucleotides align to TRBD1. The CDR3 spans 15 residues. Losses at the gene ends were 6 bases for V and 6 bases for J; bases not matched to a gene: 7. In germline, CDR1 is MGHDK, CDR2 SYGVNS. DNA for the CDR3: TGTGCCAGCAGCCGGGACAGGGGAAACGCCGGGGAGCTGTTTTTT. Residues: CASSRDRGNAGELFF.

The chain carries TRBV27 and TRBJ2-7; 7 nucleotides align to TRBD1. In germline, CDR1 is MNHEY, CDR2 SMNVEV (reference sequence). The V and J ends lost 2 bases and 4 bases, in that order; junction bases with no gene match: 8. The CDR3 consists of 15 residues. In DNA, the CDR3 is TGTGCCAGCAGTTTACGACAGGGCCCTTTTTACGAGCAGTACTTC. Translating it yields CASSLRQGPFYEQYF.

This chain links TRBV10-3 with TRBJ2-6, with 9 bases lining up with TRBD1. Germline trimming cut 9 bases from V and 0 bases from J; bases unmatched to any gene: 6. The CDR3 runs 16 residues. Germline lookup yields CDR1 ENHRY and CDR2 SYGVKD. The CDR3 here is CAIGQGMGSGANVLTF. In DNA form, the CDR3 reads TGTGCCATTGGACAGGGGATGGGCTCTGGGGCCAACGTCCTGACTTTC.

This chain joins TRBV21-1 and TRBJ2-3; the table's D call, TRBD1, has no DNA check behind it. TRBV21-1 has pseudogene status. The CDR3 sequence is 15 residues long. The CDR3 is CASSKDDLGEDTQYF. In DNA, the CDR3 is TGTGCCAGCAGCAAAGACGATCTAGGGGAAGATACGCAGTATTTT.

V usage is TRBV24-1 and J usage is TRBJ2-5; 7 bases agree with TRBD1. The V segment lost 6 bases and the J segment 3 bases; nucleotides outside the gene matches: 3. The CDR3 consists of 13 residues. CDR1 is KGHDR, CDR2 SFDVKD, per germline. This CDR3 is CATSRGQKETQYF. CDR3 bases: TGTGCCACCAGTAGGGGACAGAAAGAGACCCAGTACTTC.

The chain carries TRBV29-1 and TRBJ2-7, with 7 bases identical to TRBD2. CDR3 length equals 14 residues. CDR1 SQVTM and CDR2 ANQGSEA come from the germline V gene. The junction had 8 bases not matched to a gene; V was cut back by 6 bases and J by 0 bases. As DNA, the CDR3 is TGCAGCGTACTTCTAGCGGCTAGCTCCTACGAGCAGTACTTC. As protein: CSVLLAASSYEQYF.

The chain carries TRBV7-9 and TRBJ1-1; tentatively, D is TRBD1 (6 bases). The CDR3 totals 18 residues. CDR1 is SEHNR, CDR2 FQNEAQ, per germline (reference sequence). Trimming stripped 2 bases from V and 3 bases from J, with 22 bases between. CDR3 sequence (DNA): TGTGCCAGCAGCTTAATAGGGCCTTTACAGGGTTTGGACACTGAAGCTTTCTTT. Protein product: CASSLIGPLQGLDTEAFF.

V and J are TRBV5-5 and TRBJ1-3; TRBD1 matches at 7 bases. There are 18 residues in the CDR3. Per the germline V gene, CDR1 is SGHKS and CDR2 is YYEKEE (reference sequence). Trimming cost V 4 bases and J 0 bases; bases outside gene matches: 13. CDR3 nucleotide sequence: TGTGCCAGCAGCCTACAACTACCGGGACAGATCTCTGGAAACACCATATATTTT. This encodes CASSLQLPGQISGNTIYF. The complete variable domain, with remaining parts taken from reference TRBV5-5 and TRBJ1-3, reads DAGVTQSPTHLIKTRGQQVTLRCSPISGHKSVSWYQQVLGQGPQFIFQYYEKEERGRGNFPDRFSARQFPNYSSELNVNALLLGDSALYLCASSLQLPGQISGNTIYFGEGSWLTVV.

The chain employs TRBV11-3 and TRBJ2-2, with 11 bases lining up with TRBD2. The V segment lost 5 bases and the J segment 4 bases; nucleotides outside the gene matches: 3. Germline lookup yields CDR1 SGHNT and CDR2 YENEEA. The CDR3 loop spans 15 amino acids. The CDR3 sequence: CASSPGLAGTGELFF. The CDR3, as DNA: TGTGCCAGCAGCCCCGGACTAGCGGGCACCGGGGAGCTGTTTTTT.

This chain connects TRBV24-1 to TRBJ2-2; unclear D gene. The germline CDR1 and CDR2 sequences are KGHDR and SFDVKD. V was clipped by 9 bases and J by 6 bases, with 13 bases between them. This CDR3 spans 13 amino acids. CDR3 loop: CATARPVSGELFF. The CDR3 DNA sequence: TGTGCCACCGCGCGGCCCGTCTCCGGGGAGCTGTTTTTT.

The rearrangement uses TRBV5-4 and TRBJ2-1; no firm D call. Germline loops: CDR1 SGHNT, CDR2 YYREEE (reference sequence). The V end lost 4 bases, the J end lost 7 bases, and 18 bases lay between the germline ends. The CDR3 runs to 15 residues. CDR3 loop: CASSPKASVDNEQFF. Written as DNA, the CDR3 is TGTGCCAGCAGCCCCAAGGCAAGCGTCGATAATGAGCAGTTCTTC.

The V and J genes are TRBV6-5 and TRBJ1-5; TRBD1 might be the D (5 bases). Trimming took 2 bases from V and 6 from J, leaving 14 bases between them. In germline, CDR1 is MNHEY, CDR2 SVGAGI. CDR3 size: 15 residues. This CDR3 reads CASSYGGEDVQPQHF. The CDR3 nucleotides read TGTGCCAGCAGTTACGGGGGGGAGGACGTTCAGCCCCAGCATTTT.

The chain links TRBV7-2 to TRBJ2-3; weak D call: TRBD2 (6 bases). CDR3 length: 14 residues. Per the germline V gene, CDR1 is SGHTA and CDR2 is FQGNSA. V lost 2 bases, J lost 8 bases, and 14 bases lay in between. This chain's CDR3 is CASSLTQTRATQYF. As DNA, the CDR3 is TGTGCCAGCAGCTTAACCCAGACTAGGGCTACGCAGTATTTT.

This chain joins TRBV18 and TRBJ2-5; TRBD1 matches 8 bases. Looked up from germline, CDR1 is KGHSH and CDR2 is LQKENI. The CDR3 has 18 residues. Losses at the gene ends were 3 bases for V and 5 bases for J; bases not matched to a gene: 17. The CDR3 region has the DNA TGTGCCAGCTCACCGATGACTGTGATGACAGGGGCGGGGGAGACCCAGTACTTC. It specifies CASSPMTVMTGAGETQYF.

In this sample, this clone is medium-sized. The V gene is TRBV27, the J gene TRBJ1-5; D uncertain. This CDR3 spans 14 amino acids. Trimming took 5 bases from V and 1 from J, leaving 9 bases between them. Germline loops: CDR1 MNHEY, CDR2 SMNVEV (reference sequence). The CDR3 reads CASSERHSNQPQHF. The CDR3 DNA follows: TGTGCCAGCAGTGAAAGACACAGCAATCAGCCCCAGCATTTT.

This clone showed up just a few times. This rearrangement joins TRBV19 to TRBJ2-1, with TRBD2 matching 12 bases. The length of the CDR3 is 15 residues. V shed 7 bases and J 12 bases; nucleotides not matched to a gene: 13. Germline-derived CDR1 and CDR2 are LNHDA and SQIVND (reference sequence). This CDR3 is CASNEGTSGLFGQFF. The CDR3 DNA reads TGTGCCAGTAACGAGGGGACTAGCGGGCTGTTTGGGCAGTTCTTC.

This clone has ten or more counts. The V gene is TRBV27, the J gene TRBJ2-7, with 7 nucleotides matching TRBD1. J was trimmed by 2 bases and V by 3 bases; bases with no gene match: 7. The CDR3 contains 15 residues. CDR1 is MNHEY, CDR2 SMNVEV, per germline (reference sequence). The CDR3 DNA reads TGTGCCAGCAGTTTGGACCCCGGGACAGCCTACGAGCAGTACTTC. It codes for CASSLDPGTAYEQYF.

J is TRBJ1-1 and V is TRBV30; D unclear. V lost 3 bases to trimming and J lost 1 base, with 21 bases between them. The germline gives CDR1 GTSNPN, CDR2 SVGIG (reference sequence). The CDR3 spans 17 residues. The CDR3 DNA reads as TGTGCCTGGAGCATCGCCTCCCCGCACCGCGCGAACACTGAAGCTTTCTTT. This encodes CAWSIASPHRANTEAFF.

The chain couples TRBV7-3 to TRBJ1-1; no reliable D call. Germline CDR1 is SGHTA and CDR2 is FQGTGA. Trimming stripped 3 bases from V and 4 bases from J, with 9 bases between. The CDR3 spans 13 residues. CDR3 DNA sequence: TGTGCCAGCAGCTTTCGTGGAGGCACTGAAGCTTTCTTT. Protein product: CASSFRGGTEAFF.

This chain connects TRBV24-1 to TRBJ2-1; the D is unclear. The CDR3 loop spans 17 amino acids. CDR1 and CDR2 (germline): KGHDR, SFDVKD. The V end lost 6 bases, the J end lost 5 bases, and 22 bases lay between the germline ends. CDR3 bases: TGTGCCACCAGTTCAAGCCCTTCGAGAGTTCCAAACAATGAGCAGTTCTTC. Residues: CATSSSPSRVPNNEQFF.